The present T cell receptor beta chain was sequenced within a study of T cells in Graves' hyperthyroidism and ophthalmopathy. Study observations and caveats: In the blood, most expanded thyroid clonotypes above 0.001 appeared as well. Ophthalmopathy was separated from stable hyperthyroidism by a 13 V-J model.

Deletions cut 5 bases from V and 6 bases from J, with 17 bases between. The CDR3 extends over 14 amino acids. CDR1 ENHRY and CDR2 SYGVKD come from the germline V gene. Based on clinical symptoms, serum thyroxine and TRAb, thyroid ultrasound and orbital computed tomography, diagnoses were reached. RNA transcripts provided the source from which TCR beta CDR3 regions were amplified. A first-round RT-PCR of the TCR CDR3 used the HTBI primer set. TCRdb used MiXCR to reprocess the multiplex PCR reads, holding one entry per CDR3 protein. Here the sample spans around 600,000 distinct CDR3 sequences, over 40% being singletons. This clonotype was observed once. Its antigen is currently unknown. A much larger clone lies a single base off, so this may be a read error.

The sequence came from an adult man with Graves' disease, either hyperthyroidism or ophthalmopathy (not recorded which). Sample: peripheral blood or thyroid tissue (not recorded which). This sequence joins TRBV10-3 and TRBJ2-7; D remains unclear. The CDR3 loop reads CAISPTLTRSEQYF. The CDR3 DNA follows: TGTGCCATCAGTCCGACACTCACGAGGTCCGAGCAGTACTTC.